This TCR beta chain was recorded in a study of blood T cell repertoires in COVID-19. Overall study: Some COVID-19 samples were acute and others convalescent; all came from the United States, Italy and Spain. From T cells, B-cell-depleted T cells, or PBMCs came the material, which was cDNA or gDNA.

The CDR3 spans 15 residues. In germline, CDR1 is KGHSH, CDR2 LQKENI. V shed 3 bases and J 1 base; nucleotides not matched to a gene: 1. Recruited during active infection, patients (from Seattle) were subsequently followed longitudinally. Here immunoSEQ multiplex PCR was the method, and the copy in TCRdb shows in-frame clones only, minus some. The sample has a few hundred thousand clones; around 87% are singletons. The source is a woman aged 25-40 years with COVID-19, enrolled during active disease. Sequencing was done on a sample of peripheral blood. V gene TRBV18 combines with J gene TRBJ2-3; 10 bases map to TRBD1. The CDR3 region is CASSPGTGGTDTQYF. The CDR3 coding sequence is TGTGCCAGCTCACCCGGGACAGGGGGCACAGATACGCAGTATTTT.